A single sample gave rise to the 21 T cell receptor beta chains below, sequenced in a study of molecular identifiers for immune sequencing clone quantification. Each CDR3 protein is one row after TCRdb ran MiXCR on the PCR reads. The repertoire includes about 640,000 distinct CDR3 sequences, roughly 21% of them detected once, and under 0.95% sits in the top ten. Sequences were obtained from naive CD8+ T cells from blood, with Jurkat cell RNA spiked in. As to subset: FACS-sorted CD8+CD4-CCR7+CD45RA+ naive T cells. All receptors derive from a human donor in good health. Some libraries in this study had Jurkat cell RNA spiked in.

This clonotype was detected ten times or more. The rearrangement joins TRBV12-3 or TRBV12-4 to TRBJ2-7; 7 bases are a match to TRBD1. J lost 2 bases, V lost 6 bases, and 10 bases had no gene match. The CDR3 is 15 amino acids. The CDR3 DNA reads as TGTGCCAGCAGCCTCTTCGCCGGGACAGCCTACGAGCAGTACTTC. This codes for CASSLFAGTAYEQYF.

In this sample, this clonotype turned up many times. The chain employs TRBV15 and TRBJ1-5, with TRBD1 as a possible D gene (6 bases). CDR1 is LNHNV and CDR2 is YYDKDF in the germline V gene (reference sequence). The CDR3 sequence is 15 residues long. Trimming removed 5 bases from V and 5 bases from J, with 16 bases in between. The CDR3 protein is CATSPAQGLDQPQHF. CDR3 sequence (DNA): TGTGCCACCAGCCCGGCGCAGGGGCTAGATCAGCCCCAGCATTTT.

Worth noting for this clonotype: This may stem from a read error, because a much larger clone lies one nucleotide away. Lacking the conserved final phenylalanine or tryptophan, this CDR3 likely reflects a read error. V usage is TRBV4-3 and J usage is TRBJ1-1; a possible D gene is TRBD1 (5 bases). Germline values: CDR1 LGHNA, CDR2 YSLEER. The CDR3 runs 16 residues. V gave up 0 bases and J gave up 1 base, with 12 bases separating them. CDR3 in DNA: TGCGCCAGCAGCCAAGATTTCGGGGCGAAGAACACTGAAGCTTTCTGT. The encoded protein is CASSQDFGAKNTEAFC.

For this clonotype: The conserved closing phenylalanine or tryptophan is absent in this CDR3, likely reflecting a read error. The chain employs TRBV12-3 or TRBV12-4 and TRBJ2-5, with 11 bases identical to TRBD2. Trimming took 5 bases from V and 5 from J; bases not matched to a gene: 10. There are 16 residues in the CDR3. CDR3 loop: CASSPLLAGGVETQYL. CDR3 bases: TGTGCCAGCAGTCCCCTGCTAGCGGGGGGTGTGGAGACCCAGTACCTC.

Note on this clonotype: This may stem from a read error, because a much larger clone lies one nucleotide away. The chain has TRBV4-3 and TRBJ2-2; D might be TRBD1 or TRBD2, each matching 5 bases. The germline V gene has CDR1 LGHNA and CDR2 YSLEER. CDR3 length: 15 residues. In DNA form, the CDR3 reads TGCGCCAGCAGCCAAGATACAGGAGACACCGGGGAGCTGGTTTTT. The encoded protein is CASSQDTGDTGELVF.

This clonotype was picked up a small number of times. V gene TRBV27 combines with J gene TRBJ2-7; 10 bases agree with TRBD1. V was clipped by 5 bases and J by 7 bases; unmatched bases: 11. The CDR3 totals 15 residues. Germline CDR1 reads MNHEY; CDR2 reads SMNVEV (reference sequence). CDR3 nucleotides: TGTGCCAGCAGTGATCCGGGACAGGGGCTTTGGGAGCAGTACTTC. Residues: CASSDPGQGLWEQYF.

This clonotype was recorded a few times. The genes are TRBV4-2 and TRBJ2-1, with 7 positions matching TRBD2. Germline-derived CDR1 and CDR2 are LGHNA and YNFKEQ. V was pared by 1 base and J by 7 bases, with 16 bases of the junction left unmatched. The CDR3 covers 18 residues. In DNA, the CDR3 is TGTGCCAGCAGCCAAGTGTACGGGCTCCCCCTCGGGGGGAATGAGCAGTTCTTC. This codes for CASSQVYGLPLGGNEQFF.

With regard to this clonotype: A much bigger clone sits one base away, suggesting this may be a read error. V is TRBV24-1 and J is TRBJ2-1; perhaps TRBD1 as D (6 bases). In germline, CDR1 is KGHDR, CDR2 SFDVKD. CDR3 size: 15 residues. The CDR3 coding sequence is TGTGCCACCAGTGACCGTAGACAGGATTGGAATGGGCAGTTCTTC. It encodes CATSDRRQDWNGQFF.

V is TRBV3-1 and J is TRBJ2-7, with D perhaps TRBD1 (5 bases). The CDR3 loop spans 14 amino acids. Trimming shortened V by 6 bases and J by 0 bases, and 12 bases separated the two germline ends. CDR1 LGHDT and CDR2 YNNKEL come from the germline V gene (reference sequence). CDR3 sequence: CASRQDTFSYEQYF. The DNA of the CDR3 is TGTGCCAGCAGGCAGGACACCTTCTCCTACGAGCAGTACTTC.

The chain combines TRBV19 with TRBJ1-5; 7 bases line up with TRBD1. J lost 3 bases, V lost 7 bases, and 9 bases had no gene match. The CDR3 contains 15 residues. Germline CDR1 reads LNHDA; CDR2 reads SQIVND (reference sequence). As DNA, the CDR3 is TGTGCCAGTACCCCAGGACAGGACCCCAATCAGCCCCAGCATTTT. It is translated as CASTPGQDPNQPQHF.

Points on this clonotype: A much larger clone lies a single base off, so this may be a read error. The V and J genes are TRBV6-4 and TRBJ2-1; D gene ambiguous. V gave up 2 bases and J gave up 0 bases, with 8 bases separating them. This CDR3 has 15 amino acids. In germline, CDR1 is MRHNA, CDR2 SNTAGT. The CDR3 DNA sequence: TGTGCCAGCAGTGACCACATGGGCTCCTACAATGAGCAGTTCTTC. It specifies CASSDHMGSYNEQFF.

Comment on this clonotype: A much larger clone sits a single nucleotide away, making a read error possible. In nucleotides, the CDR3 is TGTGCCAGCGGAGACTATCTAGCGGGGGGCACAGATACGCAGTATTTT. As protein: CASGDYLAGGTDTQYF. The J gene is TRBJ2-3, the V gene TRBV6-2 or TRBV6-3; TRBD2 matches at 10 bases. Germline loops: CDR1 MNHEY, CDR2 SVGEGT. The CDR3 is made up of 16 amino acids. V was clipped by 8 bases and J by 1 base; unmatched bases: 9.

Many counts were recorded for this clonotype. This rearrangement joins TRBV29-1 to TRBJ2-1; perhaps TRBD2 as D (6 bases). The germline V and J ends were trimmed by 7 bases and 0 bases, with 13 bases remaining between them. Germline V gives CDR1 SQVTM, CDR2 ANQGSEA. There are 14 residues in the CDR3. The CDR3 region is CSALGLTSYNEQFF. The CDR3 bases are TGCAGCGCCCTAGGACTAACCTCCTACAATGAGCAGTTCTTC.

To note about this clonotype: This may arise from a read error, as a much more abundant clone is one base away. The rearrangement uses TRBV20-1 and TRBJ2-1; 7 bases map to TRBD1. V was pared by 8 bases and J by 9 bases, with 7 bases of the junction left unmatched. Germline loops: CDR1 DFQATT, CDR2 SNEGSKA (reference sequence). CDR3 length: 11 amino acids. CDR3 loop: CSPPRDSEQFF. As DNA, the CDR3 is TGCAGTCCCCCGAGGGACAGTGAGCAGTTCTTC.

The chain is built from TRBV14 and TRBJ2-5; no firm D call. V was clipped by 4 bases and J by 4 bases, with 10 bases between them. Germline CDR1 reads SGHDN; CDR2 reads FVKESK. The CDR3 totals 13 residues. CDR3 sequence (DNA): TGTGCCAGCAGCCCCTTTGGGTCAGAGACCCAGTACTTC. This translates into CASSPFGSETQYF.

CDR3 nucleotide sequence: TGTGCCAGCGGCCTAGCGCCCACAGCTCAAGAGACCCAGTACTTC. It specifies CASGLAPTAQETQYF. The chain joins TRBV7-6 to TRBJ2-5; TRBD2 might be the D (6 bases). The CDR3 is 15 amino acids. V gave up 8 bases and J gave up 2 bases, with 18 bases separating them. Germline loops: CDR1 SGHVS, CDR2 FNYEAQ.

This clonotype was seen more than once but under ten times. The chain employs TRBV11-2 and TRBJ2-7; D remains unclear. The CDR3 is 13 amino acids. Germline V gene lookup returns CDR1 SGHAT and CDR2 FQNNGV. V lost 6 bases and J 2 bases, leaving 11 bases between the germline ends. The CDR3 is CASRGPSAYEQYF. CDR3 sequence (DNA): TGTGCCAGCAGAGGGCCCTCAGCCTACGAGCAGTACTTC.

This clonotype was detected many times. This chain connects TRBV28 to TRBJ2-7, with D perhaps TRBD1 (5 bases). The CDR3 sequence is 15 residues long. Germline V gene lookup returns CDR1 MDHEN and CDR2 SYDVKM. Between the trimmed V and J ends, which lost 2 bases and 1 base, there was a span of 12 bases. CDR3 loop: CASSLRGMLSYEQYF. CDR3 in DNA: TGTGCCAGCAGTTTAAGGGGTATGTTGTCCTACGAGCAGTACTTC.

J is TRBJ2-1 and V is TRBV9; D call uncertain. Per the germline V gene, CDR1 is SGDLS and CDR2 is YYNGEE. Deletions cut 2 bases from V and 2 bases from J, with 20 bases between. The CDR3 spans 18 residues. CDR3 DNA sequence: TGTGCCAGCAGCGTTAGTACAGAATTTGCGGAGACCTACAATGAGCAGTTCTTC. Translating it yields CASSVSTEFAETYNEQFF.

This clonotype was counted ten times or more. Here the CDR3 reads CSAREGAGYEQYF. The CDR3 nucleotides are TGCAGTGCTAGAGAGGGGGCCGGCTACGAGCAGTACTTC. The chain recombines TRBV20-1 with TRBJ2-7, with D maybe TRBD1 (6 bases). Per germline, CDR1 DFQATT and CDR2 SNEGSKA (reference sequence). Trimming took off 0 bases at V and 3 bases at J, with 9 bases between the two ends. The length of the CDR3 is 13 residues.

This clonotype was seen many times. The chain couples TRBV6-2 or TRBV6-3 to TRBJ2-3; D may correspond to TRBD1 or TRBD2 (6 bases each). The germline V gene encodes CDR1 MNHEY and CDR2 SVGEGT. CDR3 length: 15 residues. V lost 4 bases to trimming and J lost 2 bases, with 13 bases between them. CDR3 sequence (DNA): TGTGCCAGCAGTTCCTTAGGGGGGCTCACAGATACGCAGTATTTT. It is translated as CASSSLGGLTDTQYF.